This T cell receptor beta chain derives from a study of blood T cell repertoires in COVID-19. On the study more broadly: The origin of the acute and convalescent COVID-19 samples was the United States, Italy and Spain. PBMCs, B-cell-depleted T cells, or T cells provided the cDNA or gDNA that made up the material.

There are 15 residues in the CDR3. The germline V gene has CDR1 MNHEY and CDR2 SMNVEV (reference sequence). Trimming took off 2 bases at V and 8 bases at J, with 18 bases between the two ends. Authors' analysis steps: Estimation of nucleated cell counts was performed using reference gene primer amplification. Data came from immunoSEQ multiplex PCR; TCRdb stores just in-frame clones and leaves some out. D and trimming were read from the DNA, whereas the V and J calls and clone size are those reported in that table. The sample includes roughly 180,000 clones, around four fifths of them seen just once. The sequencing input was peripheral blood. The rearrangement links TRBV27 to TRBJ1-2; tentative D call: TRBD1 (5 bases). This receptor was identified in a woman aged 25 to 39 with acute or convalescent COVID-19. CDR3 protein: CASSLGANALTGYTF. The CDR3 nucleotides read TGTGCCAGCAGTTTAGGGGCAAACGCCCTAACCGGCTACACCTTC.